The 18 T cell receptor beta chains reported below all come from one sample, sequenced in a study of blood T cell repertoires in COVID-19. Clones were sequenced by immunoSEQ multiplex PCR, and TCRdb holds only the in-frame ones, with some missing. In the table there are over 250,000 clones, roughly 85% of which are singletons. The sequenced sample was peripheral blood. These receptors all stem from a man aged 50 or older with active or convalescent COVID-19.

This clone was counted once. The V and J genes are TRBV6-1 and TRBJ1-1; D is uncertain. The germline V gene encodes CDR1 MNHNS and CDR2 SASEGT. Between the trimmed V and J ends, which lost 2 bases and 5 bases, there was a span of 6 bases. The CDR3 covers 12 residues. Written as DNA, the CDR3 is TGTGCCAGCAGTGAACATCGGACTGAAGCTTTCTTT. Translating it yields CASSEHRTEAFF.

CDR3 sequence: CASSPQGASSPLHF. For the CDR3, the DNA is TGTGCCAGCTCACCACAGGGGGCTAGTTCACCCCTCCACTTT. The chain links TRBV18 to TRBJ1-6; TRBD1 matches 7 bases. From germline, CDR1 is KGHSH and CDR2 LQKENI. The V gene end was trimmed by 1 base and the J gene end by 9 bases; junction bases not matched to a gene: 3. The CDR3 contains 14 residues.

The chain has TRBV5-4 and TRBJ2-3, with 7 bases aligning to TRBD1. Unmatched junction bases numbered 6, after V lost 2 bases and J lost 3 bases. CDR1 and CDR2 (germline): SGHNT, YYREEE (reference sequence). The CDR3 length is 15 residues. The CDR3 here is CASSFRTGGTDTQYF. Written as DNA, the CDR3 is TGTGCCAGCAGCTTCAGGACAGGTGGGACAGATACGCAGTATTTT.

The rearrangement links TRBV6-2 or TRBV6-3 to TRBJ2-2; tentatively, D is TRBD2 (5 bases). The CDR3 runs 17 residues. Germline values: CDR1 MNHEY, CDR2 SVGEGT. V was clipped by 5 bases and J by 3 bases, with 19 bases between them. The CDR3 protein is CASSPRGFEVDTGELFF. In nucleotides, the CDR3 is TGTGCCAGCAGTCCCCGGGGTTTCGAGGTGGACACCGGGGAGCTGTTTTTT.

The chain joins TRBV5-1 to TRBJ2-5; 8 positions match TRBD1. This CDR3 contains 18 residues. Germline values: CDR1 SGHRS, CDR2 YFSETQ. V lost 2 bases, J lost 1 base, and 13 bases stayed unmatched. The CDR3 DNA sequence: TGCGCCAGCAGCTTTTGGCAGGGGGCGAAAGTATTCCAAGAGACCCAGTACTTC. This gives the protein CASSFWQGAKVFQETQYF. Based on the CDR3 plus reference TRBV5-1 and TRBJ2-5, the full variable domain is KAGVTQTPRYLIKTRGQQVTLSCSPISGHRSVSWYQQTPGQGLQFLFEYFSETQRNKGNFPGRFSGRQFSNSRSEMNVSTLELGDSALYLCASSFWQGAKVFQETQYFGPGTRLLVL.

V gene TRBV19 combines with J gene TRBJ1-6, with 7 bases matching TRBD1. Unmatched junction bases numbered 14, after V lost 5 bases and J lost 10 bases. The CDR3 sequence is 16 residues long. Germline V gene data show CDR1 as LNHDA and CDR2 as SQIVND (reference sequence). The CDR3 is CASSARFTGVGSPLHF. The CDR3 DNA is TGTGCCAGTAGTGCCAGATTTACAGGGGTAGGGTCACCCCTCCACTTT.

V and J are TRBV28 and TRBJ1-1; no clear D. CDR3 size: 16 residues. The V end was cut by 2 bases, the J end by 4 bases, with 17 bases between. In germline, CDR1 is MDHEN, CDR2 SYDVKM. The CDR3 nucleotides read TGTGCCAGCAGTTTAACCCCCGGGTTTACCCTCACTGAAGCTTTCTTT. Translation gives CASSLTPGFTLTEAFF. Variable domain in full (rest from reference TRBV28 and TRBJ1-1): DVKVTQSSRYLVKRTGEKVFLECVQDMDHENMFWYRQDPGLGLRLIYFSYDVKMKEKGDIPEGYSVSREKKERFSLILESASTNQTSMYLCASSLTPGFTLTEAFFGQGTRLTVV.

The gene calls are TRBV30 and TRBJ1-4, with 7 positions matching TRBD1. V lost 2 bases, J lost 0 bases, and 9 bases stayed unmatched. The CDR3 is 17 residues long. CDR1 and CDR2 (germline): GTSNPN, SVGIG (reference sequence). The CDR3 region is CAWSISGRGTTNEKLFF. The CDR3 nucleotides are TGTGCCTGGAGTATTTCAGGCAGGGGGACAACTAATGAAAAACTGTTTTTT.

The chain is built from TRBV28 and TRBJ2-4; possible D gene TRBD1, 5 bases. The germline gives CDR1 MDHEN, CDR2 SYDVKM. The CDR3 is 13 amino acids. The CDR3 region has the DNA TGTGCTTCTACAGGACCTTGGGGAAACATTCAGTACTTC. Translation gives CASTGPWGNIQYF.

This rearrangement joins TRBV7-9 to TRBJ2-3, with D possibly TRBD1 on 7 matching bases. Germline lookup yields CDR1 SEHNR and CDR2 FQNEAQ (reference sequence). V was cut by 5 bases and J by 2 bases, with 11 bases left in between. The CDR3 totals 14 residues. CDR3: CASSRGTDTDTQYF. DNA of the CDR3: TGTGCCAGCAGCCGCGGGACAGACACAGATACGCAGTATTTT.

The rearrangement uses TRBV4-1 and TRBJ1-2; TRBD1 matches 7 bases. Germline trimming cut 5 bases from V and 7 bases from J; bases unmatched to any gene: 13. This CDR3 has 15 amino acids. Germline CDR1 reads MGHRA; CDR2 reads YSYEKL. CDR3 residues: CASSSIETGLVGYTF. The CDR3 nucleotides are TGCGCCAGCAGCTCAATCGAGACAGGGTTAGTTGGCTACACCTTC.

This chain links TRBV18 with TRBJ1-2, with 10 bases aligning to TRBD1. J was trimmed by 6 bases and V by 3 bases; bases with no gene match: 7. Germline CDR1 is KGHSH and CDR2 is LQKENI. This CDR3 spans 15 amino acids. The CDR3 region has the DNA TGTGCCAGCTCACCTACGGGACAGGGGATGGATGGCTACACCTTC. Amino acid sequence: CASSPTGQGMDGYTF.

The chain couples TRBV29-1 to TRBJ2-5, with D uncertain. The V end was cut by 0 bases, the J end by 5 bases, with 4 bases between. The CDR3 is made up of 11 amino acids. Germline V gene sequence: CDR1 SQVTM, CDR2 ANQGSEA. CDR3 protein: CSVEDLETQYF. In DNA form, the CDR3 reads TGCAGCGTTGAAGATCTGGAGACCCAGTACTTC.

This chain connects TRBV28 to TRBJ2-6; maybe TRBD2 (7 bases). The length of the CDR3 is 20 residues. Germline V gene lookup returns CDR1 MDHEN and CDR2 SYDVKM. Between the trimmed V and J ends, which lost 7 bases and 0 bases, there was a span of 25 bases. The CDR3, as DNA: TGTGCCAGCACCGAGACGGGGGGCCGCGGGCCTAGCTCTGGGGCCAACGTCCTGACTTTC. This codes for CASTETGGRGPSSGANVLTF.

This clone was counted a few times. The J gene is TRBJ2-3, the V gene TRBV12-3 or TRBV12-4; weak D call: TRBD2 (6 bases). This CDR3 spans 13 amino acids. The germline V and J ends were trimmed by 8 bases and 5 bases, with 14 bases remaining between them. Written as DNA, the CDR3 is TGTGCCAGCGGCCTTTGGGGAGGAGATACGCAGTATTTT. It is translated as CASGLWGGDTQYF.

Notes on this clone: Within the sample, other DNA sequences also encode this same CDR3. This chain connects TRBV12-3 or TRBV12-4 to TRBJ1-1; D unresolved. This CDR3 is 13 amino acids long. With 3 bases removed from V and 1 base from J, the gap between germline ends came to 6 bases. CDR3 in amino acids: CASSLAGNTEAFF. DNA of the CDR3: TGTGCCAGCAGTTTGGCAGGGAACACTGAAGCTTTCTTT.

This CDR3 reads CASSIASGAGANVLTF. The CDR3 region has the DNA TGTGCCAGTAGTATAGCTTCCGGGGCTGGGGCCAACGTCCTGACTTTC. The genes are TRBV19 and TRBJ2-6, with D possibly being TRBD2 (5 bases). The CDR3 consists of 16 residues. Trimming shortened V by 1 base and J by 2 bases, and 9 bases separated the two germline ends. The germline V gene has CDR1 LNHDA and CDR2 SQIVND (reference sequence).

The chain has TRBV13 and TRBJ2-7; 9 positions match TRBD1. V dropped 3 bases and J dropped 1; count of bases not matched to a gene: 1. CDR3 length: 14 residues. In germline, CDR1 is PRHDT, CDR2 FYEKMQ (reference sequence). CDR3 region: CASSFGQGSYEQYF. The CDR3 DNA reads TGTGCCAGCAGCTTCGGACAGGGGTCCTACGAGCAGTACTTC.